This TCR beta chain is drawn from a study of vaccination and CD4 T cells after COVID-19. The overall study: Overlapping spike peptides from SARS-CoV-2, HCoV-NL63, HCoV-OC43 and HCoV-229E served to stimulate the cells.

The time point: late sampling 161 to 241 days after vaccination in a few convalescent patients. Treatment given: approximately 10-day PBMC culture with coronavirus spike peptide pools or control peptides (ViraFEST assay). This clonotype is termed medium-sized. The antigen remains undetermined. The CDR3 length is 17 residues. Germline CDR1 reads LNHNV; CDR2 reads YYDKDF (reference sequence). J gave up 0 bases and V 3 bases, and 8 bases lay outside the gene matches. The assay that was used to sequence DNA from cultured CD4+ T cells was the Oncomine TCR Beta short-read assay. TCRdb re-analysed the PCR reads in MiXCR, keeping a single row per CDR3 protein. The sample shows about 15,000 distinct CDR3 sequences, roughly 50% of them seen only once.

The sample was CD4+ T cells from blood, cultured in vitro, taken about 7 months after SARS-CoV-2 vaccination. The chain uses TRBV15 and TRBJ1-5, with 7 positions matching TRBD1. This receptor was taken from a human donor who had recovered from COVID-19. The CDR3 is CATSSGRDSDSNQPQHF. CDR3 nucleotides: TGTGCCACCAGCAGTGGTAGGGACAGCGATAGCAATCAGCCCCAGCATTTT.